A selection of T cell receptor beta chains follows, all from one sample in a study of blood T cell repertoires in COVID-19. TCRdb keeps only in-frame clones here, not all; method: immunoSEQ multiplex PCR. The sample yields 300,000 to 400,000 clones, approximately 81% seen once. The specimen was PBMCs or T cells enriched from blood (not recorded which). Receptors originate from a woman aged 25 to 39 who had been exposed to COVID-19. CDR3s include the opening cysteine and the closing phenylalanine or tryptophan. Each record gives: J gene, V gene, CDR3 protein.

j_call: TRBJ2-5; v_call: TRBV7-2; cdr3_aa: CASSLGRSIRETQYF
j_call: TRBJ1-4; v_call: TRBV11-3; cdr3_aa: CASSSQDRGLKLFF
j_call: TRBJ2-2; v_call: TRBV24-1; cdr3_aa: CATSDLSGVRSGELFF
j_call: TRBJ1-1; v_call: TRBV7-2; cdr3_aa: CASSSDHSDYRAFF
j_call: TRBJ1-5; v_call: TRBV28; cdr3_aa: CASRTGKSQPQHF
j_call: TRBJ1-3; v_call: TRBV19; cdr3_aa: CASSMVASSGNTIYF
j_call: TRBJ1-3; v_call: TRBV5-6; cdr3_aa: CASSLFDGQLYF
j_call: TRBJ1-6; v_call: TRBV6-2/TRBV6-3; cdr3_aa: CASSWPGQGGMEGLHF
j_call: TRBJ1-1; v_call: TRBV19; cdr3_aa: CASSISRGGANTEAFF
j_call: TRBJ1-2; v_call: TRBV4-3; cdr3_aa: CASSQENSYGYTF
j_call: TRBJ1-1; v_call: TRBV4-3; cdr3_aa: CASSQAGGERTEAFF
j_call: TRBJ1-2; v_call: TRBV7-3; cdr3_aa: CASSFDGRGWGGYTF
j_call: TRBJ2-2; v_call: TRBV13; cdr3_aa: CASSLGGNTGELFF
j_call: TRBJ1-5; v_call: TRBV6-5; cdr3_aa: CASSDGQGANQPQHF
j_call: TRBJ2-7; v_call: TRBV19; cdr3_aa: CASSTSHYEQYF
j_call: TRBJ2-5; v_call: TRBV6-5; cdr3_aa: CASSYPVGTGETQYF
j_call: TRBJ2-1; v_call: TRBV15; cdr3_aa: CATSSGLAGGSSYNEQFF
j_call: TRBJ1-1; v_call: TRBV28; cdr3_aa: CASSLWGQGSVEAFF
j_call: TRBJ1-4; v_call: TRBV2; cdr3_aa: CASTRELSEKLFF
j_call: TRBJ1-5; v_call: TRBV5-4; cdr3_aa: CASSLQGGSNQPQHF
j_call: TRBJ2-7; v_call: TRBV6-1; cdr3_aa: CASSEVSATGTGPYEQYF
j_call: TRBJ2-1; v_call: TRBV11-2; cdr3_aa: CASSLLAGGNNEQFF
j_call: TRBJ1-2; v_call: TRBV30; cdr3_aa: CAYRDPRAGRGYTF
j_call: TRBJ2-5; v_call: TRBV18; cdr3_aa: CASSQAERETQYF
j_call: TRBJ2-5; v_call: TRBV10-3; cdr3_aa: CAISGRSGGAQETQYF
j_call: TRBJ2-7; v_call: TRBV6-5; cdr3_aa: CASSYAGVSSYEQYF
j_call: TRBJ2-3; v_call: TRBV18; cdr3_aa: CASSPRSGGAEDTQYF